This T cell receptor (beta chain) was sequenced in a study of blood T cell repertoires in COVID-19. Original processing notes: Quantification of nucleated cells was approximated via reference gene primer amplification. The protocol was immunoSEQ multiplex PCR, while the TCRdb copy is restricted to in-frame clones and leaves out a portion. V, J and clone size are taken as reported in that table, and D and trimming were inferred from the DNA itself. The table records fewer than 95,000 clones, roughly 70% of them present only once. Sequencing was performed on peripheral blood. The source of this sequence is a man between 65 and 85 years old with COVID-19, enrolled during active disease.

The CDR3 DNA is TGTGCCAGCTCACCAGAGACAGGGGTGAACACTGAAGCTTTCTTT. This translates into CASSPETGVNTEAFF. V usage is TRBV18 and J usage is TRBJ1-1; 8 bases are a match to TRBD1. With 2 bases clipped from V and 0 bases from J, the junction kept 2 bases outside the gene matches. The CDR3 extends over 15 amino acids. Germline CDR1 is KGHSH and CDR2 is LQKENI.